These 9 T cell receptor beta chains were sequenced from one sample in a study of T cell responses to AZD1222 COVID-19 vaccine. TCRdb's copy holds only in-frame clones and misses some; the assay was immunoSEQ multiplex PCR. The data hold approximately 150,000 clones, with about nine tenths observed a single time. Sequencing was performed on peripheral blood, taken on day 0 of AZD1222 vaccination. Receptors originate from an adult in good health.

This clone appeared once. V usage is TRBV15 and J usage is TRBJ2-1; 7 bases fit TRBD1. The CDR3 length is 15 residues. Germline CDR1 reads LNHNV; CDR2 reads YYDKDF (reference sequence). V lost 0 bases, J lost 5 bases, and 4 bases stayed unmatched. The CDR3 reads CATSRDLGTDNEQFF. CDR3 DNA sequence: TGTGCCACCAGCAGAGATTTGGGGACAGACAATGAGCAGTTCTTC. Full variable domain (remainder filled in from reference TRBV15 and TRBJ2-1): DAMVIQNPRYQVTQFGKPVTLSCSQTLNHNVMYWYQQKSSQAPKLLFHYYDKDFNNEADTPDNFQSRRPNTSFCFLDIRSPGLGDTAMYLCATSRDLGTDNEQFFGPGTRLTVL.

The chain joins TRBV19 to TRBJ2-2; the match to TRBD2 covers 9 bases. Germline values: CDR1 LNHDA, CDR2 SQIVND (reference sequence). This CDR3 comprises 17 residues. Trimming took 2 bases from V and 7 from J; bases not matched to a gene: 11. CDR3 sequence reads: CASSISGVAGVVGELFF. The CDR3 DNA reads TGTGCCAGTAGTATATCTGGTGTAGCGGGAGTGGTCGGGGAGCTGTTTTTT. Together with reference TRBV19 and TRBJ2-2, the CDR3 gives the full variable domain: DGGITQSPKYLFRKEGQNVTLSCEQNLNHDAMYWYRQDPGQGLRLIYYSQIVNDFQKGDIAEGYSVSREKKESFPLTVTSAQKNPTAFYLCASSISGVAGVVGELFFGEGSRLTVL.

The V gene is TRBV5-4, the J gene TRBJ2-3; TRBD2 agrees at 12 bases. V lost 4 bases, J lost 4 bases, and 10 bases stayed unmatched. This CDR3 spans 17 amino acids. From germline, CDR1 is SGHNT and CDR2 YYREEE (reference sequence). CDR3 in DNA: TGTGCCAGCAGCCTGAGGACTAGCGGGATATTCCCAGATACGCAGTATTTT. This sequence encodes CASSLRTSGIFPDTQYF.

The V gene is TRBV19, the J gene TRBJ2-2; TRBD1 matches 10 bases. The V segment lost 9 bases and the J segment 3 bases; nucleotides outside the gene matches: 4. The CDR3 is 14 amino acids. The germline V gene has CDR1 LNHDA and CDR2 SQIVND (reference sequence). The CDR3: CASNDRGHTGELFF. The DNA of the CDR3 is TGTGCCAGCAACGACAGGGGGCACACCGGGGAGCTGTTTTTT.

The J gene is TRBJ2-2, the V gene TRBV25-1, with 9 positions matching TRBD1. The CDR3 loop spans 16 amino acids. CDR1 and CDR2 from the germline V gene are MGHDK and SYGVNS. The V gene end was trimmed by 4 bases and the J gene end by 6 bases; junction bases not matched to a gene: 9. The CDR3 protein is CASSGQRDRVSGELFF. CDR3 bases: TGTGCCAGCAGTGGCCAACGGGACAGGGTATCCGGGGAGCTGTTTTTT.

The chain carries TRBV24-1 and TRBJ2-1; D gene unclear. This CDR3 has 15 amino acids. Trimming left V 3 bases short and J 6 bases short, with 14 bases between. The germline V gene has CDR1 KGHDR and CDR2 SFDVKD. The CDR3 bases are TGTGCCACCAGTGATCGGCCTCCTCGGGTCAATGAGCAGTTCTTC. It codes for CATSDRPPRVNEQFF.

This clone was counted a few times. This rearrangement joins TRBV3-1 (or the pseudogene TRBV3-2) to TRBJ1-2; the D is unclear. The CDR3 length is 13 residues. The germline V gene has CDR1 LGHDT and CDR2 YNNKEL (reference sequence). Trimming shortened V by 1 base and J by 4 bases, and 7 bases separated the two germline ends. The CDR3: CASSQVVGYGYTF. CDR3 DNA: TGTGCCAGCAGCCAAGTTGTCGGCTATGGCTACACCTTC.

The chain couples TRBV3-1 (or the pseudogene TRBV3-2) to TRBJ1-6; D is unresolved. Looked up from germline, CDR1 is LGHDT and CDR2 is YNNKEL (reference sequence). The CDR3 has 14 residues. V lost 3 bases and J 7 bases, leaving 10 bases between the germline ends. DNA of the CDR3: TGTGCCAGCAGCCAGGGTAAAGGGAATTCACCCCTCCACTTT. This gives the protein CASSQGKGNSPLHF.

The V and J genes are TRBV9 and TRBJ2-1; D is perhaps TRBD2 (7 bases). The V and J ends lost 4 bases and 6 bases respectively, with 17 bases between them. The CDR3 contains 15 residues. Germline V gene sequence: CDR1 SGDLS, CDR2 YYNGEE. CDR3 nucleotides: TGTGCCAGCAGCCCCAAGGTAGGGGGGGGCAATGAGCAGTTCTTC. This encodes CASSPKVGGGNEQFF.